The 3 T cell receptor beta chains presented below share a single source sample, sequenced in a study of cytomegalovirus exposure and HLA in healthy donors. Both 60 Vbeta primers and 13 Jbeta primers went into the PCR. Profiling relied on immunoSEQ multiplex PCR, and the TCRdb table lists in-frame clones only, not all of them. The sample comprises about 190,000 clones, over 80% of which are singletons, and 1% to 1.5% rests with the top ten. Sequencing input: PBMCs. These TCRs come from a man in his thirties or forties in good health and CMV-seronegative.

This clone came up a few times. One junction end disagrees with the germline gene, perhaps due to a read error. The DNA of the CDR3 is TGTTCCAGCAGCAACGCGGCCTACGAGCAGTACTTC. As protein: CSSSNAAYEQYF. The chain uses TRBV7-9 and TRBJ2-7; D unresolved. The CDR3 runs 12 residues. Germline loops: CDR1 SEHNR, CDR2 FQNEAQ (reference sequence).

CDR3 protein: CASSLAQPYNEQFF. DNA of the CDR3: TGCGCCAGCAGCTTGGCACAGCCCTACAATGAGCAGTTCTTC. The J gene is TRBJ2-1, the V gene TRBV5-1; no firm D call. The CDR3 totals 14 residues. The germline V and J ends were trimmed by 0 bases and 2 bases, with 6 bases remaining between them. Germline V gene sequence: CDR1 SGHRS, CDR2 YFSETQ.

Concerning this clone itself: Other nucleotide sequences in the sample specify the same CDR3. This sequence joins TRBV7-9 and TRBJ2-7, with a weak D call TRBD2 (6 bases). The CDR3 is 17 residues long. Germline CDR1 reads SEHNR; CDR2 reads FQNEAQ (reference sequence). Deletions cut 5 bases from V and 2 bases from J, with 22 bases between. This CDR3 is CASSPRLGGTPTYEQYF. The CDR3 DNA reads as TGTGCCAGCAGCCCGCGTTTGGGTGGGACTCCGACCTACGAGCAGTACTTC.